This section outlines one TCR beta chain sequence together with its context. These data are taken from a study of blood T cell repertoires in COVID-19. Overall study: The United States, Italy and Spain supplied acute and convalescent COVID-19 samples. In each case, the material was cDNA or gDNA derived from T cells, B-cell-depleted T cells, or PBMCs.

The ends lost 6 bases at V and 9 bases at J; junction bases unmatched: 6. CDR3 length: 15 amino acids. Germline V lookup: CDR1 MDHEN, CDR2 SYDVKM. Here immunoSEQ multiplex PCR was the method, and the copy in TCRdb shows in-frame clones only, minus some. The data hold some 80,000 clones, with roughly 90% observed a single time. The receptor was isolated from a human donor in a cohort sampled during active COVID-19. Sequenced: peripheral blood. The chain couples TRBV28 to TRBJ2-1; the match to TRBD2 covers 15 bases. CDR3 protein: CASRHGTSGRREQFF. As DNA, the CDR3 is TGTGCCAGCAGGCATGGGACTAGCGGGAGGCGTGAGCAGTTCTTC. The variable domain in full, with the rest retrieved from reference TRBV28 and TRBJ2-1, is DVKVTQSSRYLVKRTGEKVFLECVQDMDHENMFWYRQDPGLGLRLIYFSYDVKMKEKGDIPEGYSVSREKKERFSLILESASTNQTSMYLCASRHGTSGRREQFFGPGTRLTVL.